This TCR beta chain emerged from a study of CD8 T cell repertoires and HIV-1 epitope variants (dated by TCRdb to 2018 to 2020). About the full investigation: T cells were stimulated in separate culture wells with each of twenty-five peptides representing autologous and known Gag and Nef epitope variants. The epitopes tested covered three Gag epitope families plus Nef HW9 and YT9. Running each culture condition in triplicate, except for one peptide done in duplicate, gave a total of approximately 90 T cell cultures. The control conditions were a CMV, EBV and flu peptide pool, the Ebola AY9 epitope as a negative control, and a well with no peptide. Cultures were maintained for nine to ten days in IMDM with gentamicin, and half-media changes adding IL-2, IL-7 and IL-15 were performed on days 3 and 7. Using the EasySep Human T Cell Enrichment Kit, T cells were enriched and then co-cultured with an equal number of autologous T cell-negative cells acting as antigen-presenting cells. An aliquot of 1M T cells was saved as an uncultured baseline condition, separate from the approximately 80 T cell cultures.

As to this clone: There is no known antigen for this receptor. One base away there is no much larger clone; base qualities are not given.

The investigation overall reported the following: Roughly 10 antigen-specific TCR beta clonotypes were identified, and about 6 of them appeared cross-reactive for autologous or known escape epitope variants. The assay identified only TCR beta chains and indicated proliferation to antigen, not T cell function or cytokine profile. The Nef KF9 family was recognized by five clonotypes and the HW9 family by one, and no responses to the TAALDMSHF plasma variant were observed.

The immunoSEQ platform was used to sequence TCR beta CDR3 regions at survey depth. The QIAamp DNA micro kit was used to extract genomic DNA from every cultured and uncultured CD8+ T cell population. Per the original workflow: Samples with under 5,000 productive reads were excluded, and this exclusion removed about 7% of the roughly 80 HIV peptide-stimulated cultures. A MANAFEST web app trimmed sequences to CDR3 and removed nonproductive sequences, CDR3s under 5 amino acids, and those not starting C or ending F/W. To count as antigen-specific, a clonotype had to be expanded in at least 2 of 3 replicates compared with the no-peptide control at FDR 0.01, and only within one epitope family. A specific clonotype also had to show a frequency at least fivefold higher than in wells stimulated with peptides from other epitope families. Here the immuneACCESS table is served through TCRdb, limited to in-frame sequences with V and J called. Missing clones are a known gap in these copies; in checked studies unresolved V genes cover under half, and the rest lacks a known reason. For V, J and clone size, that table is used; D and trimming come from the DNA. This sample has roughly 100,000 clones in its table, and more than 65% of those were observed once. Roughly 25% of the sample goes to the ten largest clones.

The EasySep Human CD8+ T Cell Enrichment Kit was used on day 10 to isolate CD8+ T cells from every culture. Material: uncultured baseline CD8+ T cells from peripheral blood mononuclear cells (PBMCs). This sequence was found in a male donor with HIV.

The CDR3 in this case is CASSLVGTDTQYF. The DNA is as follows: TGTGCCAGCAGCTTGGTGGGAACAGATACGCAGTATTTT. The chain links TRBV5-6 with TRBJ2-3, with the D gene not clear enough to name. The CDR3 contains 13 residues, cysteine and phenylalanine counted. Only the CDR3 part of the read is kept: 39 bases, read in frame from the first base. V drops 0 bases and J drops 3 bases, leaving 5 bases in between. CDR1 and CDR2 were assigned from the germline V gene as SGHDT and YYEEEE.